Each of the 25 T cell receptor beta chains below was sequenced from the same sample in a study of blood T cell repertoires in COVID-19. Using immunoSEQ multiplex PCR, the repertoire was profiled, and TCRdb retains in-frame clones only, with some absent. The sample has 150,000 to 180,000 clones; more than 80% are singletons. Sequencing was carried out using peripheral blood. The receptors originated from a man aged 45-65 years with acute or convalescent COVID-19.

This sequence joins TRBV30 and TRBJ1-6; the D is unclear. V dropped 3 bases and J dropped 0 bases, with 6 bases sitting between them. The CDR3 covers 14 residues. The germline V gene encodes CDR1 GTSNPN and CDR2 SVGIG (reference sequence). The CDR3 region is CAWRPSSYNSPLHF. Here the CDR3 DNA reads TGTGCCTGGAGACCGAGCTCCTATAATTCACCCCTCCACTTT.

This chain connects TRBV7-2 to TRBJ1-5; D is unresolved. Trimming pared 0 bases from V and 3 bases from J, leaving 9 bases between. The CDR3 has 15 amino acids. The germline gives CDR1 SGHTA, CDR2 FQGNSA. CDR3 DNA sequence: TGTGCCAGCAGCTTAGCAGGGAGAATCAATCAGCCCCAGCATTTT. Protein: CASSLAGRINQPQHF.

The DNA of the CDR3 is TGTGCCAGCAGCCAGAGACTAGCGGGGGGCAACACCGGGGAGCTGTTTTTT. Translated: CASSQRLAGGNTGELFF. The rearrangement uses TRBV4-2 and TRBJ2-2; 13 nucleotides align to TRBD2. Germline-derived CDR1 and CDR2 are LGHNA and YNFKEQ. The CDR3 length is 17 residues. Unmatched junction bases numbered 3, after V lost 3 bases and J lost 2 bases.

The chain has TRBV15 and TRBJ2-5; TRBD2 matches 9 bases. This CDR3 has 16 amino acids. V lost 1 base to trimming and J lost 5 bases; unmatched junction nucleotides: 8. The germline CDR1 and CDR2 sequences are LNHNV and YYDKDF (reference sequence). CDR3 amino acids: CATSRGASGVAETQYF. CDR3 coding DNA: TGTGCCACCAGCAGAGGAGCTAGCGGGGTAGCGGAGACCCAGTACTTC.

This chain links TRBV7-6 with TRBJ2-5; D is perhaps TRBD2 (7 bases). The CDR3 totals 14 residues. The germline V and J ends were trimmed by 5 bases and 4 bases, with 14 bases remaining between them. The germline CDR1 and CDR2 sequences are SGHVS and FNYEAQ. CDR3: CASSPRGGGETQYF. CDR3 coding DNA: TGTGCCAGCAGCCCCCGCGGGGGCGGAGAGACCCAGTACTTC.

The J gene is TRBJ2-3, the V gene TRBV14; 8 nucleotides line up with TRBD1. The trim removed 0 bases at V and 4 bases at J, leaving 6 bases unmatched. This CDR3 region has 16 residues. CDR1 is SGHDN and CDR2 is FVKESK in the germline V gene. The CDR3 nucleotides read TGTGCCAGCAGCCAAGAGCTCGGACAGGGTGCAGATACGCAGTATTTT. Amino acid sequence: CASSQELGQGADTQYF.

This CDR3 reads CSASDAGVNTGELFF. The DNA of the CDR3 is TGCAGTGCTAGTGACGCGGGGGTGAACACCGGGGAGCTGTTTTTT. The chain has TRBV20-1 and TRBJ2-2; 7 bases line up with TRBD2. The CDR3 loop spans 15 amino acids. Germline V gives CDR1 DFQATT, CDR2 SNEGSKA (reference sequence). With V trimmed by 3 bases and J by 1 base, 5 bases remained unmatched.

The chain joins TRBV6-5 to TRBJ2-2; D unresolved. Germline lookup yields CDR1 MNHEY and CDR2 SVGAGI. Between the trimmed V and J ends, which lost 6 bases and 0 bases, there was a span of 8 bases. The CDR3 has 14 amino acids. The CDR3 nucleotides read TGTGCCAGCAGATTCCGAGCGAACACCGGGGAGCTGTTTTTT. This encodes CASRFRANTGELFF.

The gene calls are TRBV7-3 and TRBJ2-2; TRBD2 agrees at 8 bases. V was clipped by 3 bases and J by 7 bases; unmatched bases: 1. This CDR3 spans 13 amino acids. Germline CDR1 reads SGHTA; CDR2 reads FQGTGA. As DNA, the CDR3 is TGTGCCAGCAGCTTCCGGGAGGGCGGGGAGCTGTTTTTT. It translates to CASSFREGGELFF.

The chain joins TRBV19 to TRBJ1-1, with D perhaps TRBD1 (5 bases). The germline CDR1 and CDR2 sequences are LNHDA and SQIVND (reference sequence). The CDR3 is 13 amino acids. Trimming stripped 7 bases from V and 6 bases from J, with 15 bases between. The CDR3 here is CASTNGAFAEAFF. In nucleotides, the CDR3 is TGTGCCAGTACCAATGGGGCTTTCGCTGAAGCTTTCTTT. Using reference TRBV19 and TRBJ1-1 for the parts outside the CDR3, the full variable domain is DGGITQSPKYLFRKEGQNVTLSCEQNLNHDAMYWYRQDPGQGLRLIYYSQIVNDFQKGDIAEGYSVSREKKESFPLTVTSAQKNPTAFYLCASTNGAFAEAFFGQGTRLTVV.

V is TRBV28 and J is TRBJ2-5; 10 positions match TRBD1. Germline V gene data show CDR1 as MDHEN and CDR2 as SYDVKM. Trimming took 5 bases from V and 4 from J; bases not matched to a gene: 4. CDR3 length: 14 amino acids. CDR3 amino acids: CASSDRGRGETQYF. CDR3 DNA sequence: TGTGCCAGCAGTGACAGGGGGCGAGGAGAGACCCAGTACTTC.

V usage is TRBV5-1 and J usage is TRBJ1-2; tentative D call: TRBD1 (5 bases). The CDR3 is 16 amino acids. V lost 3 bases and J 8 bases, leaving 23 bases between the germline ends. Germline values: CDR1 SGHRS, CDR2 YFSETQ. CDR3 DNA sequence: TGCGCCAGCAGCTCCTTCCCGGACACCCCAGCGGGGGGCTACACCTTC. This gives the protein CASSSFPDTPAGGYTF.

The rearrangement uses TRBV6-2 or TRBV6-3 and TRBJ2-7, with D possibly matching TRBD2 (6 bases). This CDR3 contains 15 residues. The V and J ends lost 5 bases and 3 bases respectively, with 17 bases between them. Germline CDR1 and CDR2: MNHEY and SVGEGT. CDR3 in amino acids: CASSDRDSRRYEQYF. The CDR3 coding sequence is TGTGCCAGCAGTGACCGGGACTCAAGGCGCTACGAGCAGTACTTC.

The chain joins TRBV7-9 to TRBJ1-6, with D perhaps TRBD1 (5 bases). The CDR3 covers 16 residues. With 1 base removed from V and 4 bases from J, the gap between germline ends came to 11 bases. Germline loops: CDR1 SEHNR, CDR2 FQNEAQ (reference sequence). The CDR3 nucleotides are TGTGCCAGCAGCTTAGGCGGGGGAACTTATAATTCACCCCTCCACTTT. Translated: CASSLGGGTYNSPLHF.

The V and J genes are TRBV6-5 and TRBJ1-2; 9 nucleotides match TRBD1. The ends lost 6 bases at V and 6 bases at J; junction bases unmatched: 5. CDR3 size: 13 residues. Germline assignment: CDR1 MNHEY and CDR2 SVGAGI. The CDR3 DNA follows: TGTGCCAGCAGCTCAGGGACAGGGAATGGCTACACCTTC. This translates into CASSSGTGNGYTF.

In this sample, this clone turned up a few times. The V gene is TRBV2, the J gene TRBJ2-7; TRBD1 might be the D (6 bases). The ends were cut back, 7 bases at V and 0 bases at J, with 13 bases in the middle. Germline CDR1 SNHLY, CDR2 FYNNEI. CDR3 length: 14 residues. The CDR3 spells CASIRTEDSYEQYF. In nucleotides, the CDR3 is TGTGCCAGCATTAGGACAGAGGACTCCTACGAGCAGTACTTC.

The chain recombines TRBV9 with TRBJ1-3; D perhaps matches TRBD1 (5 bases). The germline gives CDR1 SGDLS, CDR2 YYNGEE. This CDR3 has 16 residues. Trimming shortened V by 2 bases and J by 0 bases, and 12 bases separated the two germline ends. The CDR3 loop reads CASSVTGSLSGNTIYF. Here the CDR3 DNA reads TGTGCCAGCAGCGTTACAGGATCACTCTCTGGAAACACCATATATTTT. Full variable domain (remainder filled in from reference TRBV9 and TRBJ1-3): DSGVTQTPKHLITATGQRVTLRCSPRSGDLSVYWYQQSLDQGLQFLIQYYNGEERAKGNILERFSAQQFPDLHSELNLSSLELGDSALYFCASSVTGSLSGNTIYFGEGSWLTVV.

The chain joins TRBV10-3 to TRBJ1-2; the D is unclear. The CDR3 has 13 residues. The V gene's germline CDR1 is ENHRY and CDR2 SYGVKD. Trimming took 0 bases from V and 4 from J, leaving 6 bases between them. The CDR3 spells CAISESTAYGYTF. The CDR3, as DNA: TGTGCCATCAGTGAGTCTACTGCCTATGGCTACACCTTC.

This clone occurred once. This sequence joins TRBV6-4 and TRBJ2-1; TRBD2 agrees at 9 bases. Trimming removed 8 bases from V and 6 bases from J; junction bases left unmatched: 11. CDR1 is MRHNA and CDR2 is SNTAGT in the germline V gene. The CDR3 is 15 amino acids. CDR3 sequence reads: CASARTAGGGNEQFF. CDR3 nucleotides: TGTGCCAGCGCTCGTACGGCGGGAGGGGGCAATGAGCAGTTCTTC.

J is TRBJ1-6 and V is TRBV28; D unclear. The CDR3 has 14 amino acids. V dropped 4 bases and J dropped 13 bases, with 17 bases sitting between them. Germline V gene sequence: CDR1 MDHEN, CDR2 SYDVKM. CDR3 DNA sequence: TGTGCCAGCAGTTCCGGACGGTGGGAGGCCCCCCTCCACTTT. Its translation: CASSSGRWEAPLHF.

The genes are TRBV6-5 and TRBJ1-3; D perhaps matches TRBD1 (6 bases). Germline lookup yields CDR1 MNHEY and CDR2 SVGAGI. The CDR3 runs to 16 residues. V was trimmed by 4 bases and J by 2 bases, leaving 15 bases between them. CDR3 coding DNA: TGTGCCAGCAGTTCGATCTCCGGGACAACTGGAAACACCATATATTTT. It specifies CASSSISGTTGNTIYF.

This clone appeared a single time. The CDR3 protein is CSVEVQSGELFF. The CDR3 coding sequence is TGCAGCGTTGAAGTACAGTCCGGGGAGCTGTTTTTT. The chain uses TRBV29-1 and TRBJ2-2; D is unclear. The V end was cut by 1 base, the J end by 6 bases, with 6 bases between. Germline-derived CDR1 and CDR2 are SQVTM and ANQGSEA. The CDR3 is made up of 12 amino acids.

This clone was counted only a few times. The V and J genes are TRBV7-2 and TRBJ2-7; possibly TRBD2 for D (6 bases). V dropped 6 bases and J dropped 2 bases, with 11 bases sitting between them. The V gene's germline CDR1 is SGHTA and CDR2 FQGNSA. The CDR3 contains 13 residues. As DNA, the CDR3 is TGTGCCAGCAGTATAAGACTAGCCTACGAGCAGTACTTC. Its protein product is CASSIRLAYEQYF.

The CDR3 is CASSARDRASPLHF. The CDR3 DNA follows: TGTGCCAGCAGCGCCCGGGACAGGGCTTCACCCCTCCACTTT. This chain joins TRBV11-2 and TRBJ1-6; 9 bases align to TRBD1. The CDR3 totals 14 residues. CDR1 is SGHAT, CDR2 FQNNGV, per germline. J gave up 9 bases and V 5 bases, and 5 bases lay outside the gene matches. The variable domain in full, with the rest retrieved from reference TRBV11-2 and TRBJ1-6, is EAGVAQSPRYKIIEKRQSVAFWCNPISGHATLYWYQQILGQGPKLLIQFQNNGVVDDSQLPKDRFSAERLKGVDSTLKIQPAKLEDSAVYLCASSARDRASPLHFGNGTRLTVT.

The rearrangement links TRBV5-1 to TRBJ1-2, with unresolved D. This CDR3 has 15 residues. The V end lost 0 bases, the J end lost 0 bases, and 9 bases lay between the germline ends. Germline loops: CDR1 SGHRS, CDR2 YFSETQ. CDR3 sequence reads: CASSLATEANYGYTF. The CDR3 bases are TGCGCCAGCAGCTTGGCGACTGAAGCTAACTATGGCTACACCTTC. The full variable domain, with the rest looked up from reference TRBV5-1 and TRBJ1-2, is KAGVTQTPRYLIKTRGQQVTLSCSPISGHRSVSWYQQTPGQGLQFLFEYFSETQRNKGNFPGRFSGRQFSNSRSEMNVSTLELGDSALYLCASSLATEANYGYTFGSGTRLTVV.